Below are 32 T cell receptor beta chains sequenced from a single sample in a study of cytomegalovirus exposure and HLA in healthy donors. TCRdb's table, derived via immunoSEQ multiplex PCR, lists solely in-frame clones and lacks some. This table holds around 94,000 clones, around 96% found once. Sequencing was carried out using PBMCs. The receptor source for this set is a woman aged 18-30 years in good health and CMV-seronegative.

The chain joins TRBV5-1 to TRBJ2-3; 11 nucleotides match TRBD2. The CDR3 spans 19 residues. The J segment lost 0 bases and the V segment lost 5 bases, leaving 14 bases of the junction unmatched. Germline CDR1 reads SGHRS; CDR2 reads YFSETQ. CDR3 sequence: CASSPPLAGVITSTDTQYF. Here the CDR3 DNA reads TGCGCCAGCAGTCCACCACTAGCGGGAGTAATAACCAGCACAGATACGCAGTATTTT. Together with reference TRBV5-1 and TRBJ2-3, the CDR3 gives the full variable domain: KAGVTQTPRYLIKTRGQQVTLSCSPISGHRSVSWYQQTPGQGLQFLFEYFSETQRNKGNFPGRFSGRQFSNSRSEMNVSTLELGDSALYLCASSPPLAGVITSTDTQYFGPGTRLTVL.

J is TRBJ1-5 and V is TRBV27, with D uncertain. The V and J ends lost 8 bases and 5 bases respectively, with 10 bases between them. The CDR3 extends over 12 amino acids. Germline CDR1 and CDR2: MNHEY and SMNVEV (reference sequence). CDR3 region: CASGRLDQPQHF. The CDR3, as DNA: TGTGCCAGCGGGCGTCTCGATCAGCCCCAGCATTTT.

This chain connects TRBV7-2 to TRBJ1-2; D call uncertain. This CDR3 comprises 14 residues. From germline, CDR1 is SGHTA and CDR2 FQGNSA. Trimming left V 0 bases short and J 5 bases short, with 10 bases between. CDR3 region: CASSLALQVYGYTF. For the CDR3, the DNA is TGTGCCAGCAGCTTAGCTCTTCAGGTTTATGGCTACACCTTC.

This chain joins TRBV7-9 and TRBJ2-5; 9 nucleotides agree with TRBD2. The J call may be mistaken, given a closer DNA end match to TRBJ2-7. Looked up from germline, CDR1 is SEHNR and CDR2 is FQNEAQ (reference sequence). The CDR3 is 19 amino acids. CDR3 loop: CASSPFVGLAGEVSYEQYF. The CDR3 DNA reads as TGTGCCAGCAGCCCATTCGTCGGCTTAGCGGGAGAGGTTAGCTACGAGCAGTACTTC.

The rearrangement uses TRBV20-1 and TRBJ2-1; weak D call: TRBD2 (5 bases). Germline V lookup: CDR1 DFQATT, CDR2 SNEGSKA (reference sequence). This CDR3 contains 11 residues. V shed 5 bases and J shed 10 bases, with 12 bases lying between them. CDR3 bases: TGCAGTGCTTTTGACTACCCCGAGCAGTTCTTC. This sequence encodes CSAFDYPEQFF.

The chain recombines TRBV7-9 with TRBJ2-7, with 9 bases aligning to TRBD1. Germline CDR1 is SEHNR and CDR2 is FQNEAQ (reference sequence). The CDR3 extends over 13 amino acids. V lost 5 bases and J lost 6; bases outside the gene matches: 5. The DNA of the CDR3 is TGTGCCAGCAGCCCAGGGACAGGGCGCGAGCAGTACTTC. Its translation: CASSPGTGREQYF.

This clone has just one count. The J gene is TRBJ1-2, the V gene TRBV10-2, with 7 bases fitting TRBD1. Trimming removed 6 bases from V and 5 bases from J; junction bases left unmatched: 6. The germline gives CDR1 WSHSY, CDR2 SAAADI. This CDR3 comprises 13 residues. CDR3 in amino acids: CASSEGTEYGYTF. The CDR3 DNA follows: TGCGCCAGCAGCGAAGGGACAGAATATGGCTACACCTTC.

This rearrangement joins TRBV5-1 to TRBJ1-2; no definite D call. Germline V lookup: CDR1 SGHRS, CDR2 YFSETQ. V lost 5 bases to trimming and J lost 5 bases, with 7 bases between them. The CDR3 runs to 11 residues. In nucleotides, the CDR3 is TGCGCCAGCAGAGAGTCATATGGCTACACCTTC. This sequence encodes CASRESYGYTF.

The chain combines TRBV4-2 with TRBJ1-3; no definite D call. Germline CDR1 reads LGHNA; CDR2 reads YNFKEQ. V lost 0 bases, J lost 0 bases, and 6 bases lay in between. The CDR3 consists of 15 residues. In DNA form, the CDR3 reads TGTGCCAGCAGCCAAGAGAGGATCTCTGGAAACACCATATATTTT. Its protein product is CASSQERISGNTIYF.

This clone came up once. The chain links TRBV4-2 to TRBJ2-1; 7 bases agree with TRBD2. Unmatched junction bases numbered 8, after V lost 2 bases and J lost 7 bases. Germline assignment: CDR1 LGHNA and CDR2 YNFKEQ. CDR3 length: 15 amino acids. CDR3 coding DNA: TGTGCCAGCAGCCAATCAACGCTAGCGGTAAATGAGCAGTTCTTC. Protein sequence: CASSQSTLAVNEQFF.

On this clone: The junction departs from germline at one end; a sequencing error may be responsible. The chain uses TRBV19 and TRBJ1-5, with 7 bases identical to TRBD1. The V gene's germline CDR1 is LNHDA and CDR2 SQIVND (reference sequence). The CDR3 spans 15 residues. CDR3 sequence: CASRIERGPNQPQHF. The CDR3 region has the DNA TGTGCCAGTAGAATAGAAAGGGGGCCGAATCAGCCCCAGCATTTT.

The chain employs TRBV27 and TRBJ1-2; D possibly corresponds to TRBD1 (5 bases). The CDR3 spans 14 residues. Per the germline V gene, CDR1 is MNHEY and CDR2 is SMNVEV (reference sequence). The V and J ends lost 5 bases and 2 bases respectively, with 12 bases between them. CDR3 amino acids: CASSPRQTNYGYTF. The CDR3, as DNA: TGTGCCAGCAGTCCTAGACAGACCAACTATGGCTACACCTTC.

This chain links TRBV5-4 with TRBJ2-1, with D tentatively TRBD2 (7 bases). Germline CDR1 is SGHNT and CDR2 is YYREEE (reference sequence). This CDR3 is built from 15 residues. V was clipped by 3 bases and J by 8 bases, with 18 bases between them. The CDR3 loop reads CASSSLGGLTDEQFF. Here the CDR3 DNA reads TGTGCCAGCAGCTCCTTGGGGGGGCTTACCGATGAGCAGTTCTTC.

The chain recombines TRBV25-1 with TRBJ2-3; the D gene is possibly TRBD2 (6 bases). V gave up 8 bases and J gave up 2 bases, with 11 bases separating them. The length of the CDR3 is 13 residues. Germline CDR1 MGHDK, CDR2 SYGVNS. The CDR3 nucleotides read TGTGCCAGCCTTTGGCGGGACACAGATACGCAGTATTTT. Translating it yields CASLWRDTDTQYF.

The chain links TRBV19 to TRBJ1-2; 9 bases fit TRBD1. The CDR3 is made up of 14 amino acids. Germline V lookup: CDR1 LNHDA, CDR2 SQIVND (reference sequence). The ends lost 5 bases at V and 2 bases at J; junction bases unmatched: 3. The CDR3 nucleotides are TGTGCCAGTAGTTCGACAGGGGGAAACTATGGCTACACCTTC. Translated, it gives CASSSTGGNYGYTF.

This chain uses TRBV5-1 with TRBJ1-1; possibly TRBD1 for D (5 bases). Germline V gene sequence: CDR1 SGHRS, CDR2 YFSETQ. Trimming stripped 3 bases from V and 0 bases from J, with 9 bases between. The CDR3 has 14 residues. The CDR3 protein is CASSSDSMNTEAFF. CDR3 DNA sequence: TGCGCCAGCAGCTCTGACAGTATGAACACTGAAGCTTTCTTT.

V is TRBV2 and J is TRBJ2-3; 8 bases align to TRBD1. In germline, CDR1 is SNHLY, CDR2 FYNNEI. J was trimmed by 2 bases and V by 8 bases; bases with no gene match: 6. The CDR3 runs 14 residues. CDR3 loop: CASGRTGLTDTQYF. As DNA, the CDR3 is TGTGCCAGCGGGAGGACAGGGCTCACAGATACGCAGTATTTT. The variable domain in full, completed from reference TRBV2 and TRBJ2-3, reads EPEVTQTPSHQVTQMGQEVILRCVPISNHLYFYWYRQILGQKVEFLVSFYNNEISEKSEIFDDQFSVERPDGSNFTLKIRSTKLEDSAMYFCASGRTGLTDTQYFGPGTRLTVL.

The CDR3, as DNA: TGTGCCATCAGTGACCCCAGCAGGAGCAATCAGCCCCAGCATTTT. It translates to CAISDPSRSNQPQHF. The chain joins TRBV10-3 to TRBJ1-5; D unclear. Per the germline V gene, CDR1 is ENHRY and CDR2 is SYGVKD. V dropped 3 bases and J dropped 1 base, with 10 bases sitting between them. CDR3 length equals 15 residues.

The rearrangement joins TRBV6-5 to TRBJ2-1, with D perhaps TRBD2 (5 bases). The CDR3 totals 15 residues. The germline V and J ends were trimmed by 2 bases and 5 bases, with 13 bases remaining between them. The germline CDR1 and CDR2 sequences are MNHEY and SVGAGI. CDR3 coding DNA: TGTGCCAGCAGTTACGCCGGGGTTAATCACAATGAGCAGTTCTTC. Translation gives CASSYAGVNHNEQFF.

CDR3: CASIADRSRDGYTF. The CDR3 DNA is TGTGCCAGCATCGCCGACAGGTCCCGTGATGGCTACACCTTC. The V call is TRBV11-2, the J call TRBJ1-2; TRBD1 is a possible D gene (6 bases). CDR3 length equals 14 residues. Germline loops: CDR1 SGHAT, CDR2 FQNNGV. V lost 7 bases, J lost 6 bases, and 18 bases lay in between. Combining the CDR3 with reference TRBV11-2 and TRBJ1-2 gives the whole variable domain EAGVAQSPRYKIIEKRQSVAFWCNPISGHATLYWYQQILGQGPKLLIQFQNNGVVDDSQLPKDRFSAERLKGVDSTLKIQPAKLEDSAVYLCASIADRSRDGYTFGSGTRLTVV.

The chain combines TRBV7-2 with TRBJ2-1, with D uncertain. This CDR3 is 16 amino acids long. V was pared by 5 bases and J by 4 bases, with 18 bases between. CDR1 and CDR2 from the germline V gene are SGHTA and FQGNSA. CDR3: CASSPSSGVWYNEQFF. CDR3 nucleotides: TGTGCCAGCAGCCCCTCGTCGGGTGTATGGTACAATGAGCAGTTCTTC.

The chain combines TRBV11-3 with TRBJ2-2; D uncertain. CDR3 length: 11 amino acids. Trimming took 8 bases from V and 7 from J, leaving 8 bases between them. Per germline, CDR1 SGHNT and CDR2 YENEEA. The CDR3 DNA sequence: TGTGCCAGCTTGTTCGTCGGGGAGCTGTTTTTT. Residues: CASLFVGELFF.

This clone came up once. The rearrangement uses TRBV7-8 and TRBJ1-6, with 10 bases matching TRBD1. V lost 4 bases and J lost 8; bases outside the gene matches: 5. The germline V gene has CDR1 SGHVS and CDR2 FQNEAQ. The CDR3 covers 15 residues. The CDR3 protein is CASSSRDRGDSPLHF. The DNA for the CDR3 is TGTGCCAGCAGCTCCCGGGACAGGGGTGATTCACCCCTCCACTTT.

The V gene is TRBV6-1, the J gene TRBJ1-4, with a possible D match to TRBD1 (5 bases). This CDR3 has 15 amino acids. The germline V gene encodes CDR1 MNHNS and CDR2 SASEGT. With 1 base removed from V and 6 bases from J, the gap between germline ends came to 12 bases. CDR3 region: CASSEVTGSDEKLFF. DNA of the CDR3: TGTGCCAGCAGTGAAGTTACAGGTTCCGATGAAAAACTGTTTTTT.

The rearrangement joins TRBV5-3 to TRBJ1-6; TRBD1 might be the D (6 bases). TRBV5-3 is given ORF status, its function remaining uncertain. The CDR3 consists of 18 residues. Trimming left V 1 base short and J 3 bases short, with 17 bases between. In nucleotides, the CDR3 is TGTGCCAGAAGCTTGACAGGGTCCCATCAAATCTATAATTCACCCCTCCACTTT. Its protein product is CARSLTGSHQIYNSPLHF.

This clone has a single count. V and J are TRBV5-1 and TRBJ2-5; TRBD1 matches at 10 bases. CDR3 length equals 14 residues. The germline gives CDR1 SGHRS, CDR2 YFSETQ. Unmatched junction bases numbered 5, after V lost 4 bases and J lost 5 bases. This chain's CDR3 is CASSRQGAQETQYF. In DNA, the CDR3 is TGCGCCAGCAGCCGACAGGGGGCCCAGGAGACCCAGTACTTC.

In nucleotides, the CDR3 is TGCGCCAGCAGCCCCGGGACTAGCGGGAGGGGAGTCAATGAGCAGTTCTTC. Translating gives CASSPGTSGRGVNEQFF. This sequence joins TRBV5-1 and TRBJ2-1, with 16 nucleotides matching TRBD2. The germline V gene has CDR1 SGHRS and CDR2 YFSETQ. The V gene end was trimmed by 4 bases and the J gene end by 6 bases; junction bases not matched to a gene: 7. The CDR3 extends over 17 amino acids.

CDR3 in amino acids: CATSKAYPPNYGYTF. The CDR3, as DNA: TGTGCCACCAGCAAAGCGTACCCTCCTAACTATGGCTACACCTTC. The V call is TRBV15, the J call TRBJ1-2; D is uncertain. V gave up 4 bases and J gave up 0 bases, with 12 bases separating them. Looked up from germline, CDR1 is LNHNV and CDR2 is YYDKDF (reference sequence). The CDR3 spans 15 residues.

J is TRBJ1-6 and V is TRBV5-5, with 9 bases identical to TRBD1. The CDR3 contains 14 residues. The J segment lost 10 bases and the V segment lost 4 bases, leaving 6 bases of the junction unmatched. Germline loops: CDR1 SGHKS, CDR2 YYEKEE (reference sequence). The CDR3 loop is CASSNRGLDSPLHF. The DNA of the CDR3 is TGTGCCAGCAGCAACAGGGGGCTGGACTCACCCCTCCACTTT.

The chain is built from TRBV11-3 and TRBJ1-3; D is undetermined. Germline V CDR1 and CDR2: SGHNT, YENEEA. Trimming removed 2 bases from V and 0 bases from J, with 11 bases in between. The CDR3 extends over 16 amino acids. The CDR3 DNA reads TGTGCCAGCAGCTTACTGTCGCGGTCCTCTGGAAACACCATATATTTT. It codes for CASSLLSRSSGNTIYF.

The chain has TRBV10-3 and TRBJ1-2, with TRBD1 matching over 7 bases. The CDR3 consists of 15 residues. Trimming at V came to 6 bases and at J to 0 bases, leaving 7 bases not matched to a gene. The germline V gene encodes CDR1 ENHRY and CDR2 SYGVKD. DNA of the CDR3: TGTGCCATCAGGGCCAGGGACAGCACTAACTATGGCTACACCTTC. This codes for CAIRARDSTNYGYTF.

In this sample, this clone turned up once. The chain recombines TRBV5-1 with TRBJ2-1; 7 bases map to TRBD2. The V gene's germline CDR1 is SGHRS and CDR2 YFSETQ. Trimming removed 0 bases from V and 9 bases from J; junction bases left unmatched: 0. This CDR3 has 12 residues. Here the CDR3 reads CASSLAGGEQFF. DNA of the CDR3: TGCGCCAGCAGCTTGGCGGGGGGTGAGCAGTTCTTC. Drawing the rest from reference TRBV5-1 and TRBJ2-1, the complete variable domain is KAGVTQTPRYLIKTRGQQVTLSCSPISGHRSVSWYQQTPGQGLQFLFEYFSETQRNKGNFPGRFSGRQFSNSRSEMNVSTLELGDSALYLCASSLAGGEQFFGPGTRLTVL.